The entry below gives a single T cell receptor (beta chain) sequence along with its context. Its recognized antigen is unknown. No much larger clone exists at a distance of one base, and base qualities are not known. Germline trimming: 7 bases from V, 3 bases from J; junction bases outside gene matches: 11. CDR1 and CDR2 are read off the germline V gene (reference sequence) as DFQATT and SNEGSKA. The CDR3 goes from the cysteine to the phenylalanine over 14 residues. This entry keeps only the CDR3 DNA: 42 bases, framed from base 1. All donors were healthy Caucasians. Three unrelated non-twin adults were also sequenced: a male aged 18 to 30, a male aged 50 to 59 and a female aged 50 to 59. Using Miltenyi CD45RO+ enrichment and human naive T-cell isolation kits, memory (CD45RO+) and naive T cells were isolated from PBMC. This entry is derived from a study of identical twins (dated by TCRdb to 2016 to 2017). Study-wide context: To test whether fetal clonotypes persist, this study deep-sequenced TCR alpha and beta repertoires from monozygotic twins, from unrelated adults of various ages, and from cord blood. To rule out contamination, the twin experiments were replicated at different times with different library preparation protocols. What the authors observed across the whole study: Fewer insertions were carried by abundant cord blood beta clonotypes; a weaker similar trend was observed in young adult naive repertoires, while no such trend was observed in memory repertoires. Because the same donors could not be followed over many years, conclusions were based on cross-sectional statistical analysis. The excess sharing between twins in beta out-of-frame sequences was weaker because fewer shared sequences reduced the signal-to-noise ratio. In monozygotic twins, recombination models systematically underestimated out-of-frame TCR alpha sharing, but the models matched the sharing seen between unrelated individuals. Out-of-frame TCR alpha sequences shared between twins showed an excess of low generation-probability sequences compared with coincidental sharing between unrelated individuals. Zero-insertion analyses could be partly confounded by invariant T cells such as MAIT and iNKT, though diverse VJ usage argued against such confounding for most clonotypes.

The method was 5' RACE. This sample was sequenced with an Illumina HiSeq 2000. Template switching added a universal primer binding site, and the final cDNA carried a unique molecular identifier that allowed TCR cDNA molecules to be counted accurately. First-strand cDNA for TCR alpha and beta chains was synthesized from specific primers in the conserved constant-segment region. To control for contamination, each cDNA library was double barcoded with a SMART-Mk sample barcode plus Illumina barcodes. TruSeq adapter sequences along with Illumina sample barcodes were introduced in two successive PCR steps. The Illumina HiSeq platform was used with custom primers to sequence TCR alpha and beta cDNA libraries. As for the authors' bioinformatics: MiGEC was used to process raw reads and extract unique molecular identifiers, and MiXCR was used to find CDR3 positions. For each individual, recombination models were inferred using an EM algorithm with the repgenHMM and IGoR tools. Shared clonotype analysis was performed with the tcR package in R, normalizing sharing by the product of cloneset sizes. Out-of-frame nonproductive sequences were analyzed to study raw recombination free of thymic and clonal selection effects. TCRdb trimmed the raw reads at Q25, called clones with MiXCR and kept productive beta chains. CDR3 protein duplicates are merged, each entry listing the most common genes and DNA. For this entry, the V and J calls and clone size follow TCRdb and not the study's own pipeline. This sample gives approximately 410,000 distinct CDR3 sequences in total; around 20% of them show up just once. Approximately 12% of the sample rests with the top ten.

This sequence was found in a man aged 45-60 years in good health. This chain joins TRBV20-1 to TRBJ2-7; TRBD2 fits 8 bases in the junction. Sequencing input: naive T cells sorted from blood. The cell subset or site label, read with the paper, signifies: cells isolated with a human naive T-cell isolation kit. The DNA sequence is TGCAGTGTAGGAGCGGGAGCCGACTACTACGAGCAGTACTTC. Translated, this gives CSVGAGADYYEQYF.